These 3 T cell receptor beta chains share one sample of origin, sequenced in a study of CD8+ T cells in alopecia areata listed by TCRdb under 2018. Libraries came from the immunoSEQ multiplex PCR assay. For TCR sequencing, RNA was extracted from every sample and reverse transcribed into cDNA to serve as template. Sourced from immuneACCESS, this table was stored by TCRdb with only in-frame sequences that have V and J called. A share of the clones is absent; for the studies checked, an unresolved V gene accounts for under half, and the remainder has no known explanation. Across this sample there are around 100,000 clones, with approximately 51% seen only once. The ten largest clonotypes hold 3% to 4% of the sample. In the paper's terms, the time point label means: about 25 weeks on oral tofacitinib. The sample's treatment or condition, from its label and the paper: oral pan-JAK inhibitor, 5-10 mg twice daily.

This sample comprised CD4+ T cells sorted from blood, obtained at week 24, from a patient treated with tofacitinib. The receptors come from a human donor with alopecia areata.

The CDR3 loop reads CAWSPGFGVGETQYF. In DNA form, the CDR3 reads TGTGCCTGGAGTCCCGGGTTTGGGGTGGGAGAGACCCAGTACTTC. V gene TRBV30 combines with J gene TRBJ2-5; no reliable D call. In germline, CDR1 is GTSNPN, CDR2 SVGIG (reference sequence). The CDR3 has 15 amino acids. V lost 2 bases and J 4 bases, leaving 17 bases between the germline ends.

This sequence joins TRBV28 and TRBJ1-2, with D maybe TRBD1 (6 bases). Trimming stripped 3 bases from V and 3 bases from J, with 11 bases between. Germline lookup yields CDR1 MDHEN and CDR2 SYDVKM. The CDR3 is made up of 14 amino acids. The CDR3 sequence is CASSLARGDYGYTF. The CDR3 DNA reads TGTGCCAGCAGTTTGGCCAGGGGAGACTATGGCTACACCTTC.

This sequence joins TRBV11-2 and TRBJ2-7; perhaps D is TRBD1 or TRBD2 (6 bases each). Germline V lookup: CDR1 SGHAT, CDR2 FQNNGV. The length of the CDR3 is 13 residues. Trimming removed 3 bases at V and 7 bases at J, with 13 bases between. CDR3 nucleotide sequence: TGTGCCAGCAGCTTCACGGGGGCGAGTGAGCAGTACTTC. Protein: CASSFTGASEQYF.